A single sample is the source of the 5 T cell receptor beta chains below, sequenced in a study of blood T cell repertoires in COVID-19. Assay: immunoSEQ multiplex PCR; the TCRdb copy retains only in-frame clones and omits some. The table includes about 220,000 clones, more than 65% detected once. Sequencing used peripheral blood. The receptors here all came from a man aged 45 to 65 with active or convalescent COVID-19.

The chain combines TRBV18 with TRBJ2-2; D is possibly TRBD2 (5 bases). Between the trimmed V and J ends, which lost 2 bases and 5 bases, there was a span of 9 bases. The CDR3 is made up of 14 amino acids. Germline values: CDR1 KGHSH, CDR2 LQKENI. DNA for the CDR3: TGTGCCAGCTCACCAGCTAGCCGAACCGGGGAGCTGTTTTTT. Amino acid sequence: CASSPASRTGELFF.

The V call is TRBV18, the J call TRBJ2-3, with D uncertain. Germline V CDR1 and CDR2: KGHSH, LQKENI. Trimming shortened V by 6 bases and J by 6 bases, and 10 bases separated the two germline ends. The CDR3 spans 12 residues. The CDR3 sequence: CASSPSTDTQYF. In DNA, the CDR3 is TGTGCCAGCTCCCCCAGTACGGATACGCAGTATTTT. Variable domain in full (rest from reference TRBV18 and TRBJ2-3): NAGVMQNPRHLVRRRGQEARLRCSPMKGHSHVYWYRQLPEEGLKFMVYLQKENIIDESGMPKERFSAEFPKEGPSILRIQQVVRGDSAAYFCASSPSTDTQYFGPGTRLTVL.

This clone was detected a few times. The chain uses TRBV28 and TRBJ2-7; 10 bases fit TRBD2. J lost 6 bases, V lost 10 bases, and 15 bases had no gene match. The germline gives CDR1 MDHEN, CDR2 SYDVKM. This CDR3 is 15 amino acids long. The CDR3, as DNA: TGTGCCATTCTTGGACCGGGACTAGCGTTAGCCGAGCAGTACTTC. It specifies CAILGPGLALAEQYF.

The CDR3 DNA reads TGTGCCAGCAGTTACTCCCATGCGGGGGGGCCCTCCTACAATGAGCAGTTCTTC. It translates to CASSYSHAGGPSYNEQFF. The V gene is TRBV6-2 or TRBV6-3, the J gene TRBJ2-1; 9 bases fit TRBD2. Germline lookup yields CDR1 MNHEY and CDR2 SVGEGT. CDR3 length equals 18 residues. Trimming removed 0 bases from V and 0 bases from J; junction bases left unmatched: 6.

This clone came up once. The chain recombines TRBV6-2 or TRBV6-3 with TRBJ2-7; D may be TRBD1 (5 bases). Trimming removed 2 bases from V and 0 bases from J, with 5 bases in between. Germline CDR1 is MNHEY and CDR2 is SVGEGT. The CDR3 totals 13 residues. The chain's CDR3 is CASSYGASYEQYV. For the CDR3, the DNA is TGTGCCAGCAGTTACGGGGCCTCCTACGAGCAGTACGTC.